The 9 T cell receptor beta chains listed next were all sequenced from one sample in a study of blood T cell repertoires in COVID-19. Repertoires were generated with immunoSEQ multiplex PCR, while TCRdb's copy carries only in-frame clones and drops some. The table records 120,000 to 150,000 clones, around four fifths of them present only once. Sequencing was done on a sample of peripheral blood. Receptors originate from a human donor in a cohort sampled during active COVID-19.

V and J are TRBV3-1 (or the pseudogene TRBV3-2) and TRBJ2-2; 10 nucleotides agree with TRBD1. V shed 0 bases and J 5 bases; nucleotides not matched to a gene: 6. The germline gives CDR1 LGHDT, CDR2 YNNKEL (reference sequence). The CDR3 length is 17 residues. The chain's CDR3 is CASSQDQPGQGTGELFF. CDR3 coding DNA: TGTGCCAGCAGCCAAGATCAGCCGGGACAGGGGACCGGGGAGCTGTTTTTT.

The CDR3 here is CASSHEGYEQYF. The CDR3, as DNA: TGTGCCAGTAGTCACGAGGGCTACGAGCAGTACTTC. This rearrangement joins TRBV19 to TRBJ2-7; TRBD2 might be the D (5 bases). V lost 5 bases and J 3 bases, leaving 8 bases between the germline ends. The CDR3 spans 12 residues. Germline loops: CDR1 LNHDA, CDR2 SQIVND (reference sequence).

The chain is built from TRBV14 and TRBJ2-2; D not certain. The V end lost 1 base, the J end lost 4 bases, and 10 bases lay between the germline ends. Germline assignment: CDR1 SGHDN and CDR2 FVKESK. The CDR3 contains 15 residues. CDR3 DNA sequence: TGTGCCAGCAGCCAAGTTCCAGGAATCACCGGGGAGCTGTTTTTT. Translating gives CASSQVPGITGELFF.

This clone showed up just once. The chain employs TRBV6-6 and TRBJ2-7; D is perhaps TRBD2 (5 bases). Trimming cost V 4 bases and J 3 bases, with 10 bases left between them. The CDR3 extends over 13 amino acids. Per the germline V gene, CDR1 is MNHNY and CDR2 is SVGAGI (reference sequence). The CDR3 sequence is CASSFYSDYEQYF. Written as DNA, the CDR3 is TGTGCCAGCAGTTTCTATAGCGACTACGAGCAGTACTTC.

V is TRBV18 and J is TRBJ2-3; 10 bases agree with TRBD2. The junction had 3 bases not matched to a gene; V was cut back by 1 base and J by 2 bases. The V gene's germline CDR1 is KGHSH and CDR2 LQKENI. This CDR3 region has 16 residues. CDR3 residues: CASSPRLAGATDTQYF. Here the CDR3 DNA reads TGTGCCAGCTCACCACGACTAGCGGGCGCCACAGATACGCAGTATTTT.

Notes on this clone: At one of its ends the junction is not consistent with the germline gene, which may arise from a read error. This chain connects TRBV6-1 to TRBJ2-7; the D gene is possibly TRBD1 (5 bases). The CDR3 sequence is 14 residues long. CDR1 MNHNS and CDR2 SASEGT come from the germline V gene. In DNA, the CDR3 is TGTGCCAGCAGGGAAGTTATGGGGCCCTACGAGCAGTACTTC. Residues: CASREVMGPYEQYF.

DNA for the CDR3: TGTGCCAGCACCCCAAGGGCCTCCCCGGGACTAGCGGGAGGGAGCTCCTACAATGAGCAGTTCTTC. Its translation: CASTPRASPGLAGGSSYNEQFF. The V and J genes are TRBV6-2 or TRBV6-3 and TRBJ2-1, with TRBD2 identical over 16 bases. Per germline, CDR1 MNHEY and CDR2 SVGEGT. V was clipped by 7 bases and J by 0 bases; unmatched bases: 18. The CDR3 runs to 22 residues.

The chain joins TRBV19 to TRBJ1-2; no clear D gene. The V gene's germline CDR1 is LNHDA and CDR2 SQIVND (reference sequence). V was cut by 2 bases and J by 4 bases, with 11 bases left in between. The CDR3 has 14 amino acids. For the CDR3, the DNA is TGTGCCAGTAGTATATCTGGGCCTCGCTATGGCTACACCTTC. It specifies CASSISGPRYGYTF.

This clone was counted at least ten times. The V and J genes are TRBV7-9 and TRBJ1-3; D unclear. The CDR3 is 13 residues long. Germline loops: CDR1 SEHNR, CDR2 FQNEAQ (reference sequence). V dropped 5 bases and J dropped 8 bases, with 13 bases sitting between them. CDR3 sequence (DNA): TGTGCCAGCAGCCCAACAGTGGGAGACACCATATATTTT. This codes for CASSPTVGDTIYF.